The table lists the clone carrying this T cell receptor (beta chain) with a few counts. Its antigen is still unknown. This specimen belongs to a study of response to subunit inactivated influenza vaccine. This CDR3 contains 18 residues. The germline CDR1 and CDR2 sequences are LGHDT and YNNKEL (reference sequence). V lost 0 bases and J lost 0, with 14 bases in between. Study conclusions and caveats: Authors suggested seasonal influenza vaccinations each recruit few new T cells.

TCRdb itself ran the RT-PCR reads through MiXCR, one entry per CDR3 protein. The sample lists hundreds of thousands of distinct CDR3 sequences; 6.5% to 8% were seen once. The chain carries TRBV3-1 and TRBJ2-2; possibly TRBD2 for D (5 bases). The source of this sequence is a man aged 50 to 75 who received an inactivated influenza vaccine. Sequencing used PBMCs from blood, obtained approximately 25 months after vaccination. DNA of the CDR3: TGTGCCAGCAGCCAAGATTTTAGCGCGCGGTCGAACACCGGGGAGCTGTTTTTT. This translates into CASSQDFSARSNTGELFF.